The rows below give T cell receptor beta chains drawn from one sample of a study of shared clonotypes between healthy human individuals. TCRdb's copy holds only in-frame clones and misses some; the assay was immunoSEQ multiplex PCR. The sample holds about 380,000 clones, about 97% seen once. Sequencing used memory CD8+ T cells sorted from blood. These receptors were obtained from a man aged 30 to 45 in good health. The CDR3 runs from the conserved cysteine through the conserved F or W. A D gene is named only where the DNA matches it firmly. Where a row states a size, it is once, few, many or the class of an expanded clone; other rows omit it.

V,D,size,J,DNA,CDR3
TRBV28,.,.,TRBJ2-7,TGTGCCAGCAGGGACGGGATTCTCTACGAGCAGTACTTC,CASRDGILYEQYF
TRBV5-1,.,.,TRBJ2-3,TGCGCCAGCAGAGAGGTGGCTAGCCCCGCAGATACGCAGTATTTT,CASREVASPADTQYF
TRBV19,.,.,TRBJ2-5,TGTGCCAGTAGTACCCACCTAAGGGGGGGAAGGGGAGAGACCCAGTACTTC,CASSTHLRGGRGETQYF
TRBV28,.,.,TRBJ2-4,TGTGCCAGCAGCTCAGGGCTACTGAGGGGGGCCAAAAACATTCAGTACTTC,CASSSGLLRGAKNIQYF
TRBV19,.,.,TRBJ1-2,TGTGCCAGTAGTATCCCCGGGGACTTTAACTATGGCTACACCTTC,CASSIPGDFNYGYTF
TRBV7-3,TRBD1,.,TRBJ1-5,TGTGCCAGCAGCTGGGGACAGGTCAATCAGCCCCAGCATTTT,CASSWGQVNQPQHF
TRBV6-1,TRBD1,.,TRBJ2-3,TGTGCCAGCAGTGACTCAGGGGGCCCAACAGATACGCAGTATTTT,CASSDSGGPTDTQYF
TRBV15,.,.,TRBJ1-4,TGTGCCACCAGCAGGGGAAAAAAAAATGAAAAACTGTTTTTT,CATSRGKKNEKLFF
TRBV28,.,.,TRBJ1-1,TGTGCCAGCAGTTTAGGCAGAACGAACACTGAAGCTTTCTTT,CASSLGRTNTEAFF
TRBV14,.,.,TRBJ2-7,TGTGCCAGCAGCCAAGAGGGAGTCTACGAGCAGTACTTC,CASSQEGVYEQYF
TRBV5-3,TRBD2,.,TRBJ2-3,TGTGCCAGAAGCGCAGGACTAGCGGGGTTAGATACGCAGTATTTT,CARSAGLAGLDTQYF
TRBV28,.,.,TRBJ1-2,TGTGCCAGCAGTTATCCGGGGGTTGTAGCTAACTATGGCTACACCTTC,CASSYPGVVANYGYTF
TRBV19,TRBD1,.,TRBJ1-2,TGTGCCAGTAGCCCAGGGACAGTTGGGGGTGGCTACACCTTC,CASSPGTVGGGYTF
TRBV5-1,TRBD2,once,TRBJ2-1,TGCGCCAGCAGCTTAAGTACTAGCGCTTACAATGAGCAGTTCTTC,CASSLSTSAYNEQFF
TRBV9,.,.,TRBJ2-6,TGTGCCAGCAGCGGCTCAGGGACCGGGGCCAACGTCCTGACTTTC,CASSGSGTGANVLTF
TRBV7-9,TRBD2,.,TRBJ2-2,TGTGCCAGCAGCTTCACCTCTAGCGGTGATACCGTTCGGCTGTTTTTT,CASSFTSSGDTVRLFF
TRBV7-2,.,.,TRBJ1-5,TGTGCCAGCAGTCGACAGGGCAATCAGCCCCAGCATTTT,CASSRQGNQPQHF
TRBV18,.,.,TRBJ1-3,TGTGCCAGCTCATCACTACAGGGCTGGTCTGGAAACACCATATATTTT,CASSSLQGWSGNTIYF
TRBV27,.,.,TRBJ2-1,TGTGCCAGCAGCCTGGCGGGACGGACAAACAATGAGCAGTTCTTC,CASSLAGRTNNEQFF
TRBV11-2,TRBD2,.,TRBJ2-7,TGTGCCAGCAGCTTACGGACTAGCGGGAGCTCCTACGAGCAGTACTTC,CASSLRTSGSSYEQYF
TRBV2,.,.,TRBJ1-3,TGTGCCAGCAGTGAAGAGGCTACCTTCTCTGGAAACACCATATATTTT,CASSEEATFSGNTIYF
TRBV5-3,.,.,TRBJ2-7,TGTGTCAGAAGCTTGGCGGTCGGCGTGGGCGCCGACGAGCAGTACTTC,CVRSLAVGVGADEQYF
TRBV5-1,.,few,TRBJ2-5,TGCGCCAGCATTCGACAGGCTGGGGAGACCCAGTACTTC,CASIRQAGETQYF
TRBV7-9,.,.,TRBJ1-1,TGTGCCAGCAGAGCGTTCACTGAAGCTTTCTTT,CASRAFTEAFF
TRBV7-8,.,once,TRBJ2-7,TGTGCCAGCAGCCTTTCCTACGAGCAGTACTTC,CASSLSYEQYF
TRBV6-1,TRBD2,.,TRBJ2-1,TGTGCCAGCAGTGGGGAGGGCCTAGCGGGTCGGAACCTTTACAATGAGCAGTTCTTC,CASSGEGLAGRNLYNEQFF
TRBV27,TRBD2,once,TRBJ2-7,TGTGCCAGCAGTTTGGGCGGGAGCTACGAGCAGTACTTC,CASSLGGSYEQYF
TRBV2,.,.,TRBJ2-4,TGTGCCACCATTCATTCGTGGGCGGGAAAAATTGACATTCAGTACTTC,CATIHSWAGKIDIQYF
TRBV12-1,.,.,TRBJ1-3,TGTGCCAGCAGCTTTGGGTCGGGGCGGCTAGAAGGTAGGGGAAACACCATATATTTT,CASSFGSGRLEGRGNTIYF
TRBV20-1,.,.,TRBJ2-7,TGCAGTGCTAGGGGGGCCTACGAGCAGTACTTC,CSARGAYEQYF
TRBV11-2,.,.,TRBJ1-2,TGTGCCAGCAGCTCCCTTTATTGGACAGCCGGTGAGGGCTACACCTTC,CASSSLYWTAGEGYTF
TRBV5-1,.,once,TRBJ2-7,TGCGCCAGCAGCTACCGGGACGGGAGCTCCTACGAGCAGTACTTC,CASSYRDGSSYEQYF
TRBV5-1,.,.,TRBJ2-1,TGCGCCAGCAGCTCAGAAGGACGACGCTACAATGAGCAGTTCTTC,CASSSEGRRYNEQFF
TRBV6-1,.,.,TRBJ2-7,TGTGCCAGCAGTCCTCGCGACAACTACGAGCAGTACTTC,CASSPRDNYEQYF
TRBV7-3,TRBD1,few,TRBJ2-1,TGTGCCAGCAGCTTAACGAGACAGGGGAGGAATGAGCAGTTCTTC,CASSLTRQGRNEQFF
TRBV10-3,.,few,TRBJ2-7,TGTGCCATCAGTGAGAAAGGGGCGTCGCGGGAGCAGTACTTC,CAISEKGASREQYF
TRBV5-6,.,.,TRBJ2-7,TGTGCCAGCAGCTTGGAAAGGGGCCCCTACGAGCAGTACTTC,CASSLERGPYEQYF
TRBV6-6,.,.,TRBJ2-7,TGTGCCAGCAGTTACTCCAGATACGAGCAGTACTTC,CASSYSRYEQYF
TRBV7-2,.,.,TRBJ2-7,TGTGCCAGCAGCTTAGTACTGGCTATGTCAAATCCCTACGAGCAGTACTTC,CASSLVLAMSNPYEQYF
TRBV6-5,TRBD2,.,TRBJ2-1,TGTGCCAGCAGACCCGGACTAGCCAATGAGCAGTTCTTC,CASRPGLANEQFF
TRBV19,.,.,TRBJ2-2,TGTGCCAGTAGTATAGCGGGGAGCTTTTGGGAGCTGTTTTTT,CASSIAGSFWELFF
TRBV29-1,.,.,TRBJ2-1,TGCAGCGGGCGGACCTACCCCCTCTCCTACAATGAGCAGTTCTTC,CSGRTYPLSYNEQFF
TRBV27,.,once,TRBJ2-2,TGTGCCAGCCTCGGTTTAACGGTTGACCGGGGAGCTGTTTTT,CASLGLTVDRGAVF
TRBV4-2,.,.,TRBJ2-3,TGTGCCAGCAGCCAAGATTTTCAGGGGTGGACAGATACGCAGTATTTT,CASSQDFQGWTDTQYF
TRBV7-7,.,.,TRBJ2-5,TGTGCTAGCAGCTTAGGAGCAGGCCGCGGAGAGACCCAGTACTTC,CASSLGAGRGETQYF
TRBV19,TRBD2,.,TRBJ2-7,TGTGCCAGTAGGAATAGCGGGAGGGGCTCCTACGAGCAGTACTTC,CASRNSGRGSYEQYF
TRBV11-2,.,.,TRBJ2-5,TGTGCCAGCAGCCCCCAGGGTCAAGAGACCCAGTACTTC,CASSPQGQETQYF
TRBV7-8,TRBD1,.,TRBJ2-3,TGTGCCAGCAGCCCTAGGACAGGGGGCACAGATACGCAGTATTTT,CASSPRTGGTDTQYF
TRBV6-6,TRBD1,once,TRBJ1-5,TGTGCCAGTCTGGACAGGCCTTATAGCAATCAGCCCCAGCATTTT,CASLDRPYSNQPQHF
TRBV5-1,.,.,TRBJ2-7,TGCGCCAGCAGACCGGACAGCGGCGGGCAGTACTTC,CASRPDSGGQYF
TRBV4-2,.,.,TRBJ2-3,TGTGCCACCGGGGCGGGAGATACGCAGTATTTT,CATGAGDTQYF
TRBV28,.,.,TRBJ2-3,TGTGCCAGCAGTACTCGGACTAGCACAGATACGCAGTATTTT,CASSTRTSTDTQYF
TRBV9,TRBD2,.,TRBJ2-3,TGTGCCAGCAGCCCGAGACTAGCGGGAGGGCCGGGACACAGCACAGATACGCAGTATTTT,CASSPRLAGGPGHSTDTQYF
TRBV28,.,once,TRBJ1-2,TGTGCCAGCGCACCCGCGGGCAGGGGTTTCGGCTACACCTTC,CASAPAGRGFGYTF